These T cell receptor beta chains were read from a single sample in a study of cytomegalovirus exposure and HLA in healthy donors. Clones were read by immunoSEQ multiplex PCR, and TCRdb kept only the in-frame ones, dropping some. The table lists about 160,000 clones, 75% to 85% of them singletons. The sequencing input was PBMCs. These receptors came from a man in his fifties or sixties in good health and CMV-seropositive. Each CDR3 is given with its conserved first and last residue. The order of the fields is D gene, V gene, J gene, clone size, CDR3 protein. D genes are given only for firm matches. Expanded clones get a size class; other rows say once, few or many, or leave the size out.

>.|TRBV7-8|TRBJ2-5|.
CASSFGAGGETQYF
>TRBD1|TRBV5-1|.|.
CASSQGQGSYEQYF
>TRBD1|TRBV27|TRBJ1-1|.
CASSLGQGTTEAFF
>TRBD1|TRBV7-2|TRBJ2-5|.
CASSPGTGRQETQYF
>TRBD1|TRBV5-1|TRBJ2-1|.
CASSPNTGQSHEQFF
>.|TRBV28|TRBJ1-1|once
CASSPPQVNTEAFF
>.|TRBV27|TRBJ2-3|.
CASSPSLPGTDTQYF
>.|TRBV6-6|TRBJ2-2|.
CASRSGSNTGELFF
>TRBD1|TRBV5-8|TRBJ2-5|.
CASSLGTAKETQYF
>.|TRBV15|TRBJ2-7|.
CATSWERSSYEQYF
>.|TRBV5-1|TRBJ2-1|.
CASSPGLNNEQFF
>TRBD1|TRBV7-2|TRBJ1-5|.
CASSLGILQGAREYQPQHF
>.|TRBV7-9|TRBJ1-1|.
CASSFGQTEAFF
>.|TRBV25-1|TRBJ1-1|.
CASSNRATGTEAFF
>TRBD2|TRBV9|TRBJ2-1|.
CASSRAAGEHYNEQFF
>TRBD1|TRBV5-1|TRBJ1-1|.
CASRLRSPGGSTEAFF
>TRBD2|TRBV5-1|TRBJ2-5|once
CASSPVAGGTGTQYF
>.|TRBV6-6|TRBJ2-2|.
CASRDYTGELFF
>.|TRBV11-2|TRBJ1-1|.
CASSLGGTDGTEAFF
>.|TRBV19|TRBJ1-2|once
CASSLGARGYTF
>.|TRBV10-2|TRBJ1-1|.
CATRTRRTEAFF
>.|TRBV11-3|TRBJ1-2|.
CASSQRGTPYGYTF
>.|TRBV10-2|TRBJ1-1|.
CASTYGQTESPVLF
>TRBD2|TRBV29-1|TRBJ2-2|few
CSVEGKVAGGSNTGELFF
>.|TRBV13|TRBJ1-1|many
CASSPSIRGEAFF
>.|TRBV11-2|TRBJ2-5|.
CASSFRTGGETQYF
>.|TRBV6-5|TRBJ1-2|.
CASSYSEVSNYGYTF
>TRBD2|TRBV7-6|TRBJ2-3|few
CASSPQVARGGTDTQYF
>.|TRBV5-1|TRBJ1-5|few
CASSPTSGSHQPQHF
>TRBD1|TRBV5-1|TRBJ2-1|.
CASSYAQGSEQFF
>.|TRBV4-1|TRBJ1-2|.
CASSQAPQGVGLNYGYTF
>.|TRBV2|TRBJ2-7|.
CASSELIGTGHHEQYF
>TRBD2|TRBV4-2|TRBJ2-7|.
CASSPTEGGGLYEQYF
>TRBD1|TRBV19|TRBJ1-1|.
CASSQGAGTEAFF
>.|TRBV29-1|TRBJ1-3|once
CSVPGFGNTIYF
>.|TRBV18|TRBJ1-6|once
CASSPSSYNSPLHF
>TRBD2|TRBV10-2|TRBJ2-1|.
CATLGLAGTNEQFF
>TRBD1|TRBV9|TRBJ1-2|.
CASSGQGVSGYTF
>.|TRBV5-1|TRBJ1-2|.
CASSVTFPYGYTF
>.|TRBV7-9|TRBJ1-3|once
CASSLTQGNTIYF
>.|TRBV19|TRBJ2-7|.
CASSRRTAPYEQYF